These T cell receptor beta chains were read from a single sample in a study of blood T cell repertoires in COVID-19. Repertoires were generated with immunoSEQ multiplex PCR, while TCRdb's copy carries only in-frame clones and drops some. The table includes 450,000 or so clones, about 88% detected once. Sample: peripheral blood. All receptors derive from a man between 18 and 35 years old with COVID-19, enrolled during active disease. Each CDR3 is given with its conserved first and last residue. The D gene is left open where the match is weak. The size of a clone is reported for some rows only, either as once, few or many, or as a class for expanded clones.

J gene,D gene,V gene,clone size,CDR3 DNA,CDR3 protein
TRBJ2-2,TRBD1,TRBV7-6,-,TGTGCCAGCAGCCGACAGGGACGGAACACCGGGGAGCTGTTTTTT,CASSRQGRNTGELFF
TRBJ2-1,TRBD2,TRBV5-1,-,TGCGCCAGCAGTAGGCTAGCGGTTTCCGGTGAGCAGTTCTTC,CASSRLAVSGEQFF
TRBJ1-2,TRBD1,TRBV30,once,TGTGCCTGGGGCCATGGGACAGCCTATGGCTACACCTTC,CAWGHGTAYGYTF
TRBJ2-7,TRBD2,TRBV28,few,TGTGCCAGCAGTCCGCCCCGACTAGCGGGAACCCAGCAGTACTTC,CASSPPRLAGTQQYF
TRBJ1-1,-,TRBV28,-,TGTGCCAGCAGTTCCTTTAACACTGAAGCTTTCTTT,CASSSFNTEAFF
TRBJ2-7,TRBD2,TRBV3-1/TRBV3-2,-,TGTGCCAGCAGCCAGGGGACTAGCGGGGCCTACGAGCAGTACTTC,CASSQGTSGAYEQYF
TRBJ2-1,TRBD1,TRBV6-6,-,TGTGCCAGCAGTTACTTCCCCGGGACAGGTCAGCAGTTCTTC,CASSYFPGTGQQFF
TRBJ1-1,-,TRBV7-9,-,TGTGCCAGCAGCTTAGGAGCAAACACTGAAGCTTTCTTT,CASSLGANTEAFF
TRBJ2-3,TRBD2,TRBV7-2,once,TGTGCCAGCAGCTTACCAGCGGGGTTCACAGATACGCAGTATTTT,CASSLPAGFTDTQYF
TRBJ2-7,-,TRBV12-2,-,TGTGCAGTCCTCGGGAGGGCCAGGCAGTACTTC,CAVLGRARQYF
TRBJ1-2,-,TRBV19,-,TGTGCCAGTACGCTGGGGAGGTATGGCTACACCTTC,CASTLGRYGYTF
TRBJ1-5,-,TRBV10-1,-,TGCGCCAGCAGCCGGGACACTAGCAATCAGCCCCAGCATTTT,CASSRDTSNQPQHF
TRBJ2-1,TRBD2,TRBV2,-,TGTGCCAGCAGTTACGACTTGACGGGGGGGCTCGGCAATGAGCAGTTCTTC,CASSYDLTGGLGNEQFF
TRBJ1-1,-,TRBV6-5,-,TGTGCCAGCAGGGTCGACGCGCGGGGCACTGAAGCTTTCTTT,CASRVDARGTEAFF
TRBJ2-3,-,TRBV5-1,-,TGCGCCAGCAGCTTGGAGCAGGCGCAGTATTTT,CASSLEQAQYF
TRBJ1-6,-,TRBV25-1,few,TGTGCCAGCAGTGAACACAGAAATAATTCACCCCTCCACTTT,CASSEHRNNSPLHF
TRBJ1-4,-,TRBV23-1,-,TGCGCCAGCAGTCAGGGTGCGGACAGCATTAAAAAACTGTTTTTT,CASSQGADSIKKLFF
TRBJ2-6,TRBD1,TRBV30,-,TGTGCCTGCCCCCCGGGACAGGGGGCCGCTGGGGCCAACGTCCTGACTTTC,CACPPGQGAAGANVLTF
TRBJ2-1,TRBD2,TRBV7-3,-,TGTGCCAGCAGCTTACCTAGCGGGAGTTACAATGAGCAGTTCTTC,CASSLPSGSYNEQFF
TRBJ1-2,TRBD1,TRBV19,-,TGTGCCAGTAGTACCGGATACAGGGGGATCAACTATGGCTACACCTTC,CASSTGYRGINYGYTF
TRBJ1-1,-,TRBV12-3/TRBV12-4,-,TGTGCCAGCAGTTTGGGGCTGAACACTGAAGCTTTCTTT,CASSLGLNTEAFF
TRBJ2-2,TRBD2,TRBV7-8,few,TGTGCCAGCAGCTTAGGGGGACTAGCGGGATCTACGAACACCGGGGAGCTGTTTTTT,CASSLGGLAGSTNTGELFF
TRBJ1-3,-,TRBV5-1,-,TGCGCCAGCAGCCCAGGCGTGAGTCGCTCTGGAAACACCATATATTTT,CASSPGVSRSGNTIYF
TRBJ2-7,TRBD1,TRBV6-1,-,TGTGCCAGCAGTGAAAGGCGGGACAGGGTCTACGAGCAGTACTTC,CASSERRDRVYEQYF
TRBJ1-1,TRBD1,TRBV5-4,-,TGTGCCAGCAGCTTTGAGACAGGGGGCATGGGGGCTTTCTTT,CASSFETGGMGAFF
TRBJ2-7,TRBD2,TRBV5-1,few,TGCGCCAGCAGCTTGGTGTCTAGCGGGAGTGGGGGGGACTACGAGCAGTACTTC,CASSLVSSGSGGDYEQYF
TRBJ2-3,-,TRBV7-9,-,TGTGCCGGAAGACAGGAATTCACAGATACGCAGTATTTT,CAGRQEFTDTQYF
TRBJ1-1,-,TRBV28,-,TGTGCCAGTCGCATAAATCAGGGTCACACTGAAGCTTTCTTT,CASRINQGHTEAFF
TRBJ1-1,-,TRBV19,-,TGTGCCAGTTCCTTGCCGGGGGGCCCTGTCTTCGCTGAAGCTTTCTTT,CASSLPGGPVFAEAFF
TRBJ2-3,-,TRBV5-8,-,TGTGCCAGCAGCCCCCCGGGGATTAAAGGCACAGATACGCAGTATTTT,CASSPPGIKGTDTQYF
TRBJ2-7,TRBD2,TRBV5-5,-,TGTGCCAGCAGCCCACGGGCGGGAGAGGAGTACTTC,CASSPRAGEEYF
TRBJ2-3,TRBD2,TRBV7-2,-,TGTGCCAGCAGCGCCAGCTGGCTAGCGGGGTTATCGGATACGCAGTATTTT,CASSASWLAGLSDTQYF
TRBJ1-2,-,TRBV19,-,TGTGCCAGTAGTTCAGGGAATGGCTACACCTTC,CASSSGNGYTF
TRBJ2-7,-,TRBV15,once,TGTGCCACCAGCCCGTCGAGGGAGTTATCCAACGAGCAGTACTTC,CATSPSRELSNEQYF
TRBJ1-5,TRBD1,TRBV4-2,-,TGTGCCAGCAGCGGGGACAGGTGGAATCAGCCCCAGCATTTT,CASSGDRWNQPQHF
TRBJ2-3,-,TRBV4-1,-,TGCGCCAGCAGCCAAGCCGGTCCCCGGAGCACAGATACGCAGTATTTT,CASSQAGPRSTDTQYF
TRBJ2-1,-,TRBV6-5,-,TGTGCCAGCACCCAAAGGAGGGCCCCCCACGGTGAGCAGTTCTTC,CASTQRRAPHGEQFF